This T cell receptor (beta chain) stems from a study of early T cells in non-severe SARS-CoV-2 infection. Turning to the study itself: Investigators sequenced bulk RNA drawn from unsorted whole blood, and chains remained unpaired. Whole-study findings and limits: Comparison of clonotypes with VDJdb favored anti-spike CD8 responses while missing private and CD4 specificities.

TCRdb itself ran the 5' RACE reads through MiXCR, one entry per CDR3 protein. The sample contains around 66,000 distinct CDR3 sequences, 4.5% to 7.5% of which appear only once. Concerning this clonotype: Its antigen is undetermined.

This specimen consisted of whole blood, obtained at baseline. This sequence was found in an adult who was a healthcare worker with PCR-confirmed SARS-CoV-2 infection or an uninfected control (not recorded which).

In nucleotides, the CDR3 is TGCAGTGCTAGAGATCGGGGAACTCAGCCCCAGCATTTT. Translation: CSARDRGTQPQHF. The chain joins TRBV20-1 to TRBJ1-5; the D is unclear. Trimming took off 0 bases at V and 6 bases at J, with 9 bases between the two ends. Germline V gene data show CDR1 as DFQATT and CDR2 as SNEGSKA (reference sequence). The CDR3 sequence is 13 residues long.